The 18 T cell receptor beta chains below were found in one sample sequenced in a study of blood T cell repertoires in COVID-19 (dated by TCRdb to about 2020). Libraries were constructed by the immunoSEQ multiplex PCR assay. Entries here come from immuneACCESS through TCRdb and include only in-frame sequences with V and J called. Some clones fail to appear in such tables; in the studies checked, an unresolved V gene covers under half of the shortfall, and the cause of the remainder is unknown. This sample comprises some 150,000 clones, about 90% of them detected only once. The ten largest clones take up 1.5% of the sample. The sample consisted of peripheral blood. These receptor sequences come from a woman in her fifties or sixties with acute or convalescent COVID-19.

This rearrangement joins TRBV9 to TRBJ1-2; D is unresolved. Germline-derived CDR1 and CDR2 are SGDLS and YYNGEE. This CDR3 comprises 14 residues. Between the trimmed V and J ends, which lost 2 bases and 1 base, there was a span of 9 bases. The CDR3 region has the DNA TGTGCCAGCAGCGTGTCGGGGAGTAACTATGGCTACACCTTC. It codes for CASSVSGSNYGYTF. Filled out from reference TRBV9 and TRBJ1-2, the complete variable domain reads DSGVTQTPKHLITATGQRVTLRCSPRSGDLSVYWYQQSLDQGLQFLIQYYNGEERAKGNILERFSAQQFPDLHSELNLSSLELGDSALYFCASSVSGSNYGYTFGSGTRLTVV.

V usage is TRBV3-1 (or the pseudogene TRBV3-2) and J usage is TRBJ1-5, with 7 bases that match TRBD1. V gave up 1 base and J gave up 7 bases; unmatched junction bases: 4. Looked up from germline, CDR1 is LGHDT and CDR2 is YNNKEL (reference sequence). The CDR3 is 14 amino acids. CDR3 nucleotides: TGTGCCAGCAGCCAAGCCCGACAGGGCCAGCCCCAGCATTTT. Its translation: CASSQARQGQPQHF.

The J gene is TRBJ2-1, the V gene TRBV7-9; D is possibly TRBD1 (5 bases). This CDR3 has 13 residues. Trimming shortened V by 1 base and J by 7 bases, and 8 bases separated the two germline ends. Looked up from germline, CDR1 is SEHNR and CDR2 is FQNEAQ (reference sequence). The CDR3 DNA follows: TGTGCCAGCAGCTTAGGCAGGGATAATGAGCAGTTCTTC. This sequence encodes CASSLGRDNEQFF.

This clone was observed a few times. The rearrangement uses TRBV18 and TRBJ2-3, with 9 positions matching TRBD2. The CDR3 contains 16 residues. CDR1 and CDR2 from the germline V gene are KGHSH and LQKENI. V lost 3 bases, J lost 2 bases, and 6 bases stayed unmatched. The CDR3: CASSPAPSGNTDTQYF. The CDR3 nucleotides read TGTGCCAGCTCACCGGCACCTAGCGGGAACACAGATACGCAGTATTTT. Supplemented by reference TRBV18 and TRBJ2-3, the full variable domain reads NAGVMQNPRHLVRRRGQEARLRCSPMKGHSHVYWYRQLPEEGLKFMVYLQKENIIDESGMPKERFSAEFPKEGPSILRIQQVVRGDSAAYFCASSPAPSGNTDTQYFGPGTRLTVL.

DNA of the CDR3: TGTGCCAGCAGCTTAGGTGGGCGGGGACAAGAGACCCAGTACTTC. The encoded protein is CASSLGGRGQETQYF. The chain couples TRBV7-2 to TRBJ2-5, with D perhaps matching TRBD2 (6 bases). Germline V gene data show CDR1 as SGHTA and CDR2 as FQGNSA. Trimming took 1 base from V and 2 from J, leaving 11 bases between them. The CDR3 has 15 residues.

The chain employs TRBV5-4 and TRBJ2-2, with 8 bases lining up with TRBD1. CDR3 length: 14 amino acids. CDR1 is SGHNT, CDR2 YYREEE, per germline (reference sequence). V lost 1 base and J lost 7; bases outside the gene matches: 3. CDR3 loop: CASSLQGADGELFF. CDR3 nucleotide sequence: TGTGCCAGCAGCTTGCAGGGGGCGGACGGGGAGCTGTTTTTT.

This sequence joins TRBV6-6 and TRBJ2-2; 14 bases match TRBD2. V lost 7 bases to trimming and J lost 4 bases; unmatched junction nucleotides: 8. The length of the CDR3 is 17 residues. The germline V gene has CDR1 MNHNY and CDR2 SVGAGI (reference sequence). CDR3 amino acids: CASIRLAGGLSTGELFF. In DNA, the CDR3 is TGTGCCAGCATTCGACTAGCGGGGGGGCTTAGCACCGGGGAGCTGTTTTTT.

The chain has TRBV9 and TRBJ1-1; D is uncertain. With 0 bases removed from V and 4 bases from J, the gap between germline ends came to 13 bases. Per the germline V gene, CDR1 is SGDLS and CDR2 is YYNGEE. The CDR3 is 15 residues long. The CDR3 DNA reads as TGTGCCAGCAGCGTAGGGGCAGGCTCGCTCACTGAAGCTTTCTTT. Protein product: CASSVGAGSLTEAFF.

This clone has just a few counts. V gene TRBV6-6 combines with J gene TRBJ1-1; 10 bases agree with TRBD1. The trim removed 5 bases at V and 5 bases at J, leaving 11 bases unmatched. Germline lookup yields CDR1 MNHNY and CDR2 SVGAGI (reference sequence). The CDR3 extends over 16 amino acids. The CDR3 DNA follows: TGTGCCAGCAGTCCTCGGACAGGGGGAGTTGGTACTGAAGCTTTCTTT. Protein sequence: CASSPRTGGVGTEAFF.

V and J are TRBV4-3 and TRBJ1-3, with D maybe TRBD1 (5 bases). Per germline, CDR1 LGHNA and CDR2 YSLEER. V lost 0 bases to trimming and J lost 4 bases, with 13 bases between them. The CDR3 contains 16 residues. CDR3 sequence reads: CASSQDLKGLGNTIYF. The DNA for the CDR3 is TGCGCCAGCAGCCAAGATCTGAAGGGGTTGGGAAACACCATATATTTT.

The chain uses TRBV6-5 and TRBJ2-1, with 9 bases matching TRBD1. With 6 bases clipped from V and 6 bases from J, the junction kept 3 bases outside the gene matches. This CDR3 contains 13 residues. From germline, CDR1 is MNHEY and CDR2 SVGAGI. The CDR3 protein is CASSRTGVNEQFF. CDR3 DNA sequence: TGTGCCAGCAGCCGGACAGGGGTCAATGAGCAGTTCTTC.

This clone was counted a single time. The chain joins TRBV4-2 to TRBJ1-3; possibly TRBD1 for D (5 bases). CDR1 is LGHNA, CDR2 YNFKEQ, per germline. The CDR3 is 17 amino acids. The ends were cut back, 3 bases at V and 3 bases at J, with 18 bases in the middle. The DNA of the CDR3 is TGTGCCAGCAGCCAGGAAACCACAGGTTTTTTTGGAAACACCATATATTTT. Protein sequence: CASSQETTGFFGNTIYF.

The V call is TRBV29-1, the J call TRBJ1-1, with D possibly TRBD1 on 5 matching bases. The V gene's germline CDR1 is SQVTM and CDR2 ANQGSEA. This CDR3 has 13 amino acids. The V and J ends lost 7 bases and 3 bases respectively, with 15 bases between them. CDR3 bases: TGCAGCGCCACGCGGGGGGGGGACACTGAAGCTTTCTTT. This translates into CSATRGGDTEAFF. The whole variable domain, filled in from reference TRBV29-1 and TRBJ1-1, reads SAVISQKPSRDICQRGTSLTIQCQVDSQVTMMFWYRQQPGQSLTLIATANQGSEATYESGFVIDKFPISRPNLTFSTLTVSNMSPEDSSIYLCSATRGGDTEAFFGQGTRLTVV.

This sequence joins TRBV28 and TRBJ2-4; D is possibly TRBD2 (5 bases). The germline V gene encodes CDR1 MDHEN and CDR2 SYDVKM. The CDR3 totals 13 residues. The V gene lost 6 bases and the J gene lost 5 bases, with 11 bases spanning the gap. This chain's CDR3 is CASRTFGENIQYF. The CDR3 DNA reads TGTGCCAGCAGGACATTCGGGGAAAACATTCAGTACTTC.

CDR3 loop: CASSFSRTKAFF. The CDR3 DNA follows: TGTGCCAGCAGTTTCAGCAGGACTAAAGCTTTCTTT. The genes are TRBV28 and TRBJ1-1; D remains ambiguous. Trimming removed 3 bases from V and 9 bases from J, with 11 bases in between. CDR3 length equals 12 residues. Per the germline V gene, CDR1 is MDHEN and CDR2 is SYDVKM.

V is TRBV19 and J is TRBJ1-6; TRBD1 might be the D (6 bases). Germline assignment: CDR1 LNHDA and CDR2 SQIVND (reference sequence). Trimming took 9 bases from V and 6 from J, leaving 21 bases between them. This CDR3 contains 16 residues. The CDR3 DNA sequence: TGTGCCAGCAGTTCCCATAGGGGGGGGGTTAATTCACCCCTCCACTTT. Translated, it gives CASSSHRGGVNSPLHF. The variable domain in full, completed from reference TRBV19 and TRBJ1-6, reads DGGITQSPKYLFRKEGQNVTLSCEQNLNHDAMYWYRQDPGQGLRLIYYSQIVNDFQKGDIAEGYSVSREKKESFPLTVTSAQKNPTAFYLCASSSHRGGVNSPLHFGNGTRLTVT.

The chain joins TRBV19 to TRBJ2-7; 7 nucleotides agree with TRBD1. This CDR3 comprises 14 residues. Germline V gene sequence: CDR1 LNHDA, CDR2 SQIVND (reference sequence). V dropped 6 bases and J dropped 5; count of bases not matched to a gene: 10. The DNA for the CDR3 is TGTGCCAGTAGCATTACAGGGGATACCGACGAGCAGTACTTC. Translating gives CASSITGDTDEQYF.

This chain connects TRBV2 to TRBJ1-2, with D possibly being TRBD1 (5 bases). Per the germline V gene, CDR1 is SNHLY and CDR2 is FYNNEI. The CDR3 totals 14 residues. V shed 3 bases and J shed 5 bases, with 13 bases lying between them. The CDR3 region has the DNA TGTGCCAGCAGTGATGGGTTAGGGGTGTATGGCTACACCTTC. This translates into CASSDGLGVYGYTF.